These 25 T cell receptor beta chains share one sample of origin, sequenced in a study of T-cell memory formation after mild COVID-19. TCRdb re-called the 5' RACE reads with MiXCR, one entry per CDR3 protein. The data show roughly 450,000 distinct CDR3 sequences, with 15% to 20% seen just once and about 12% held by the top ten. Material for sequencing was PBMCs or a T cell subset sorted from them (not recorded which). The receptors were gathered from an adult woman who had mild COVID-19 (a few samples of this study predate the infection). Cell type and time point are not known.

This clonotype was observed a handful of times. The chain employs TRBV3-1 and TRBJ2-5, with 10 bases fitting TRBD2. CDR1 LGHDT and CDR2 YNNKEL come from the germline V gene (reference sequence). CDR3 length: 15 amino acids. The trim removed 4 bases at V and 5 bases at J, leaving 7 bases unmatched. CDR3 DNA: TGTGCCAGCAGCCTCCGGCTAGCGGGAGACGAGACCCAGTACTTC. Amino acid sequence: CASSLRLAGDETQYF.

The chain carries TRBV29-1 and TRBJ1-1; possible D gene TRBD1, 5 bases. Trimming stripped 0 bases from V and 0 bases from J, with 5 bases between. Germline V CDR1 and CDR2: SQVTM, ANQGSEA. The CDR3 covers 13 residues. The DNA of the CDR3 is TGCAGCGTTGAAGACAGGGTGAACACTGAAGCTTTCTTT. Translation gives CSVEDRVNTEAFF.

The V and J genes are TRBV7-2 and TRBJ2-1, with TRBD2 matching over 11 bases. J gave up 10 bases and V 3 bases, and 8 bases lay outside the gene matches. The CDR3 runs to 15 residues. Germline-derived CDR1 and CDR2 are SGHTA and FQGNSA. The CDR3 DNA follows: TGTGCCAGCAGCTTGACTAGCGGGGCCTTGGGAGAGCAGTTCTTC. This codes for CASSLTSGALGEQFF.

The V and J genes are TRBV25-1 and TRBJ1-1; D uncertain. Germline CDR1 reads MGHDK; CDR2 reads SYGVNS. CDR3 length equals 15 residues. The V end was cut by 1 base, the J end by 3 bases, with 12 bases between. The CDR3 coding sequence is TGTGCCAGCAGTGAATCTTCACGTGGAGACACTGAAGCTTTCTTT. This gives the protein CASSESSRGDTEAFF.

This chain uses TRBV21-1 with TRBJ2-7; whether TRBD2, the table's D call, matches the DNA was not checked. TRBV21-1 is deemed a pseudogene. The CDR3 loop spans 13 amino acids. The CDR3 loop reads CASSKPPDFSRYF. The CDR3 DNA reads as TGTGCCAGCAGCAAACCTCCGGACTTCAGTAGATACTTC.

This rearrangement joins TRBV6-5 to TRBJ1-1; possible D gene TRBD1, 5 bases. V lost 2 bases, J lost 8 bases, and 12 bases lay in between. The CDR3 is 13 residues long. Germline CDR1 and CDR2: MNHEY and SVGAGI. The CDR3, as DNA: TGTGCCAGCAGTTACGGAGTGGCAGGGGAAGCTTTCTTT. Its protein product is CASSYGVAGEAFF.

This clonotype was picked up many times. The chain recombines TRBV29-1 with TRBJ2-3; TRBD2 is a possible D gene (7 bases). CDR3 length: 17 residues. Germline CDR1 reads SQVTM; CDR2 reads ANQGSEA. V was pared by 3 bases and J by 6 bases, with 25 bases between. The CDR3 here is CSVEKGGSGSRLDTQYF. The CDR3, as DNA: TGCAGCGTTGAGAAGGGGGGTAGCGGGTCCAGACTGGATACGCAGTATTTT.

There are a few counts of this clonotype. This rearrangement joins TRBV5-1 to TRBJ1-2; 9 positions agree with TRBD1. Germline V gene sequence: CDR1 SGHRS, CDR2 YFSETQ. Losses at the gene ends were 0 bases for V and 8 bases for J; bases not matched to a gene: 5. This CDR3 has 14 residues. CDR3 loop: CASSLVGQGRGYTF. The CDR3 nucleotides are TGCGCCAGCAGCTTGGTGGGACAGGGCCGCGGCTACACCTTC.

The chain has TRBV5-1 and TRBJ1-2, with D possibly TRBD1 on 6 matching bases. CDR1 SGHRS and CDR2 YFSETQ come from the germline V gene. V lost 0 bases, J lost 4 bases, and 10 bases lay in between. This CDR3 spans 14 amino acids. CDR3: CASSLDRALYGYTF. CDR3 coding DNA: TGCGCCAGCAGCTTGGACAGGGCCCTCTATGGCTACACCTTC. The variable domain in full, with the rest retrieved from reference TRBV5-1 and TRBJ1-2, is KAGVTQTPRYLIKTRGQQVTLSCSPISGHRSVSWYQQTPGQGLQFLFEYFSETQRNKGNFPGRFSGRQFSNSRSEMNVSTLELGDSALYLCASSLDRALYGYTFGSGTRLTVV.

This clonotype was seen more than once but under ten times. J is TRBJ2-7 and V is TRBV4-1; 8 nucleotides line up with TRBD1. Germline CDR1 and CDR2: MGHRA and YSYEKL. This CDR3 contains 16 residues. Trimming at V came to 2 bases and at J to 4 bases, leaving 10 bases not matched to a gene. This chain's CDR3 is CASSQFFPGQDYEQYF. DNA for the CDR3: TGCGCCAGCAGCCAATTCTTTCCGGGACAGGATTACGAGCAGTACTTC.

The V and J genes are TRBV20-1 and TRBJ2-1; D is undetermined. The germline CDR1 and CDR2 sequences are DFQATT and SNEGSKA (reference sequence). V was cut by 3 bases and J by 5 bases, with 11 bases left in between. This CDR3 comprises 13 residues. The CDR3 reads CSASPPYDNEQFF. The CDR3 bases are TGCAGTGCTAGCCCCCCCTACGACAATGAGCAGTTCTTC.

This chain connects TRBV29-1 to TRBJ2-5, with D unclear. Trimming shortened V by 1 base and J by 5 bases, and 11 bases separated the two germline ends. The CDR3 consists of 13 residues. Germline CDR1 SQVTM, CDR2 ANQGSEA. The CDR3 DNA is TGCAGCGTTGAAGTCAACAGATGGGAGACCCAGTACTTC. It translates to CSVEVNRWETQYF.

Only a few counts were recorded for this clonotype. The chain recombines TRBV12-3 or TRBV12-4 with TRBJ2-7, with no clear D. CDR3 size: 14 residues. Trimming took 0 bases from V and 3 from J, leaving 9 bases between them. The CDR3 DNA is TGTGCCAGCAGTTTAGCGTCGCAAAACTACGAGCAGTACTTC. Amino acids: CASSLASQNYEQYF.

This clonotype was found a few times. V is TRBV7-8 and J is TRBJ1-5, with D perhaps matching TRBD1 (5 bases). Germline CDR1 and CDR2: SGHVS and FQNEAQ. There are 18 residues in the CDR3. Trimming stripped 1 base from V and 1 base from J, with 17 bases between. CDR3 loop: CASSLEDRDSASNQPQHF. As DNA, the CDR3 is TGTGCCAGCAGCTTAGAGGACCGGGACTCAGCGAGCAATCAGCCCCAGCATTTT.

The V call is TRBV12-3 or TRBV12-4, the J call TRBJ2-3, with TRBD2 identical over 9 bases. The V and J ends lost 3 bases and 2 bases, in that order; junction bases with no gene match: 9. This CDR3 is 17 amino acids long. DNA for the CDR3: TGTGCCAGCAGTTTGGGCGGGAGGGCCATTAACACAGATACGCAGTATTTT. Translation: CASSLGGRAINTDTQYF.

The chain employs TRBV9 and TRBJ2-1, with 9 nucleotides matching TRBD2. Trimming cost V 3 bases and J 6 bases; bases outside gene matches: 7. The CDR3 covers 15 residues. The germline CDR1 and CDR2 sequences are SGDLS and YYNGEE. The CDR3 DNA sequence: TGTGCCAGCAGCGCCGGGACTAGCTCCACCAATGAGCAGTTCTTC. Its translation: CASSAGTSSTNEQFF.

This clonotype was detected a few times. This chain links TRBV6-5 with TRBJ2-1, with D unclear. The germline CDR1 and CDR2 sequences are MNHEY and SVGAGI. The CDR3 runs to 15 residues. Between the trimmed V and J ends, which lost 6 bases and 0 bases, there was a span of 12 bases. The chain's CDR3 is CASRKDISSYNEQFF. Written as DNA, the CDR3 is TGTGCCAGCAGAAAAGACATTAGCTCCTACAATGAGCAGTTCTTC.

This clonotype has only a few counts. As DNA, the CDR3 is TGTGCCAGCAGCCAAGATGGGGCCCGTGAAGCTTTCTTT. Translating gives CASSQDGAREAFF. V gene TRBV3-1 combines with J gene TRBJ1-1; a weak D match, TRBD1 (5 bases). Trimming stripped 0 bases from V and 7 bases from J, with 9 bases between. Germline V gives CDR1 LGHDT, CDR2 YNNKEL (reference sequence). The CDR3 extends over 13 amino acids.

The chain is built from TRBV7-9 and TRBJ2-5, with a tentative D call TRBD2 (6 bases). CDR3 length: 15 amino acids. Between the trimmed V and J ends, which lost 0 bases and 2 bases, there was a span of 10 bases. Germline assignment: CDR1 SEHNR and CDR2 FQNEAQ (reference sequence). CDR3 sequence (DNA): TGTGCCAGCAGCTTAGCGTCGGCGGGACAAGAGACCCAGTACTTC. Residues: CASSLASAGQETQYF.

This clonotype was seen a handful of times. CDR3 protein: CASSLTSGEYTDTQYF. The CDR3 DNA reads TGCGCCAGCAGCTTGACTAGCGGGGAGTACACAGATACGCAGTATTTT. V is TRBV5-1 and J is TRBJ2-3; 10 bases match TRBD2. With V trimmed by 1 base and J by 2 bases, 4 bases remained unmatched. Per germline, CDR1 SGHRS and CDR2 YFSETQ. The CDR3 runs 16 residues.

The sample holds a few counts of this clonotype. DNA of the CDR3: TGTGCCAGCAGTTTATCGCTCGGACAGGGGGACACTGAAGCTTTCTTT. Translated, it gives CASSLSLGQGDTEAFF. V is TRBV12-3 or TRBV12-4 and J is TRBJ1-1; 10 nucleotides match TRBD1. V lost 2 bases and J lost 3; bases outside the gene matches: 6. The CDR3 has 16 residues.

This clonotype showed up just a few times. The rearrangement links TRBV5-1 to TRBJ1-2; 9 bases are a match to TRBD1. The CDR3 covers 15 residues. CDR1 SGHRS and CDR2 YFSETQ come from the germline V gene. With 2 bases clipped from V and 3 bases from J, the junction kept 5 bases outside the gene matches. In nucleotides, the CDR3 is TGCGCCAGCAGCTTACAGGGGGCCAAGGACTATGGCTACACCTTC. Its protein is CASSLQGAKDYGYTF.

This clonotype appeared many times. The chain uses TRBV12-3 or TRBV12-4 and TRBJ2-1; TRBD2 matches 12 bases. CDR3 length: 14 amino acids. The V segment lost 6 bases and the J segment 3 bases; nucleotides outside the gene matches: 0. CDR3 amino acids: CASRGLAGYNEQFF. In DNA form, the CDR3 reads TGTGCCAGCAGGGGACTAGCGGGCTACAATGAGCAGTTCTTC.

For the CDR3, the DNA is TGCGCCAGCAGCCAAGGATACCCGTCGGACACTGAAGCTTTCTTT. This encodes CASSQGYPSDTEAFF. V usage is TRBV4-3 and J usage is TRBJ1-1; no reliable D call. The germline CDR1 and CDR2 sequences are LGHNA and YSLEER. The CDR3 consists of 15 residues. The V and J ends lost 1 base and 3 bases respectively, with 12 bases between them.

CDR3 protein: CASSPSMPETQYF. The CDR3, as DNA: TGTGCCAGCTCACCGTCTATGCCAGAGACCCAGTACTTC. The rearrangement uses TRBV18 and TRBJ2-5; D is ambiguous. Trimming removed 3 bases at V and 4 bases at J, with 9 bases between. The germline CDR1 and CDR2 sequences are KGHSH and LQKENI. The CDR3 totals 13 residues.